The 6 T cell receptor beta chains given below trace back to one sample, sequenced in a study of CD8+ T cells in alopecia areata. After isolation, RNA underwent reverse transcription to generate cDNA as the sequencing template. TCRdb keeps only in-frame clones here, not all; method: immunoSEQ multiplex PCR. The sample holds around 270,000 clones, roughly 60% seen once. Treatment indicated: oral pan-JAK inhibitor, 5-10 mg twice daily. Here the sequenced sample was CD4+ T cells sorted from blood, taken at week 24, from a patient treated with tofacitinib. The source of these receptors is a human donor with alopecia areata.

This clone was counted once. V is TRBV4-1 and J is TRBJ1-2; D unclear. The V and J ends lost 0 bases and 5 bases respectively, with 16 bases between them. Germline assignment: CDR1 MGHRA and CDR2 YSYEKL. The CDR3 has 16 amino acids. This CDR3 is CASSQDWDQAVYGYTF. CDR3 nucleotide sequence: TGCGCCAGCAGCCAAGATTGGGATCAGGCAGTTTATGGCTACACCTTC.

This clone has more than one count but fewer than ten. This chain joins TRBV7-2 and TRBJ2-7; D may be TRBD2 (5 bases). This CDR3 region has 13 residues. Germline V gene lookup returns CDR1 SGHTA and CDR2 FQGNSA. V lost 5 bases and J lost 4, with 12 bases in between. The DNA for the CDR3 is TGTGCCAGCAGCATAGGACGGGAATACGAGCAGTACTTC. Protein product: CASSIGREYEQYF.

This chain connects TRBV30 to TRBJ2-7; no definite D call. Germline V lookup: CDR1 GTSNPN, CDR2 SVGIG (reference sequence). V lost 1 base and J lost 2, with 12 bases in between. The CDR3 covers 14 residues. The CDR3 DNA reads TGTGCCTGGAGTGCTAGGACGGGCGCCTACGAGCAGTACTTC. As protein: CAWSARTGAYEQYF. Full variable domain (outside the CDR3, taken from reference TRBV30 and TRBJ2-7): SQTIHQWPATLVQPVGSPLSLECTVEGTSNPNLYWYRQAAGRGLQLLFYSVGIGQISSEVPQNLSASRPQDRQFILSSKKLLLSDSGFYLCAWSARTGAYEQYFGPGTRLTVT.

The chain recombines TRBV29-1 with TRBJ1-1; D unclear. Germline V gene lookup returns CDR1 SQVTM and CDR2 ANQGSEA. The CDR3 loop spans 13 amino acids. V lost 1 base and J lost 3, with 9 bases in between. CDR3: CSVEGRAYTEAFF. The CDR3, as DNA: TGCAGCGTTGAAGGACGGGCGTACACTGAAGCTTTCTTT.

The rearrangement joins TRBV11-1 to TRBJ2-5, with D possibly called TRBD1 or TRBD2 (5 bases each). Trimming stripped 1 base from V and 1 base from J, with 10 bases between. This CDR3 comprises 15 residues. Per the germline V gene, CDR1 is SGHAT and CDR2 is FQDESV (reference sequence). DNA for the CDR3: TGTGCCAGCAGCTTAGGCCGGGACGGCCAAGAGACCCAGTACTTC. Translated, it gives CASSLGRDGQETQYF.

The chain combines TRBV11-2 with TRBJ2-2; D remains unclear. Trimming pared 6 bases from V and 4 bases from J, leaving 15 bases between. Germline CDR1 is SGHAT and CDR2 is FQNNGV. This CDR3 has 15 residues. CDR3 DNA sequence: TGTGCCAGCAGGAGGTGGGGTACGCGCACCGGGGAGCTGTTTTTT. Translated, it gives CASRRWGTRTGELFF.